The 18 T cell receptor beta chains below come from one sample, sequenced in a study of TIL therapy for anti-PD-1-resistant metastatic lung cancer (dated by TCRdb to about 2021). The sample's time point label is to be understood as: pre-treatment sample, taken before nivolumab and TIL therapy. TCR beta CDR3 regions were amplified from genomic DNA by bias-controlled multiplex PCR with the immunoSEQ v3 hsTCRB kit. Entries here come from immuneACCESS through TCRdb and include only in-frame sequences with V and J called. Some clones fail to appear in such tables; in the studies checked, an unresolved V gene covers under half of the shortfall, and the cause of the remainder is unknown. Present in this sample are 30,000 to 45,000 clones, more than 60% of which were seen just once. The top ten constitute roughly 5.7% of the sample. Sequences were derived from blood, sampled at baseline. Receptors were obtained from a person aged 30 to 80 with non-small cell lung cancer.

This chain links TRBV5-1 with TRBJ2-3, with 12 bases lining up with TRBD2. The germline V gene encodes CDR1 SGHRS and CDR2 YFSETQ. This CDR3 spans 16 amino acids. J lost 4 bases, V lost 4 bases, and 7 bases had no gene match. The CDR3 sequence is CASSPNLAGGADTQYF. The CDR3 region has the DNA TGCGCCAGCAGCCCTAATCTAGCGGGGGGGGCAGATACGCAGTATTTT.

V gene TRBV7-9 combines with J gene TRBJ2-1, with 11 bases that match TRBD2. This CDR3 has 16 amino acids. The trim removed 5 bases at V and 8 bases at J, leaving 11 bases unmatched. Germline V gene data show CDR1 as SEHNR and CDR2 as FQNEAQ (reference sequence). CDR3 sequence: CASSGLSGRAIYEQFF. For the CDR3, the DNA is TGTGCCAGCAGCGGCCTTAGCGGGAGGGCCATCTATGAGCAGTTCTTC.

This clone was observed once. The rearrangement links TRBV28 to TRBJ1-3; D not resolved. Germline CDR1 and CDR2: MDHEN and SYDVKM. The CDR3 has 12 residues. Trimming took 8 bases from V and 4 from J, leaving 9 bases between them. The CDR3 here is CASFKQGNTIYF. DNA of the CDR3: TGTGCCAGCTTTAAACAGGGAAACACCATATATTTT.

The V gene is TRBV9, the J gene TRBJ2-5; tentatively, D is TRBD2 (7 bases). V shed 0 bases and J shed 5 bases, with 14 bases lying between them. Per germline, CDR1 SGDLS and CDR2 YYNGEE. The CDR3 is 15 residues long. CDR3 DNA: TGTGCCAGCAGCGTAGAGGGGGGGTCGATGGAGACCCAGTACTTC. It is translated as CASSVEGGSMETQYF. The entire variable domain, with the rest obtained from reference TRBV9 and TRBJ2-5, is as follows: DSGVTQTPKHLITATGQRVTLRCSPRSGDLSVYWYQQSLDQGLQFLIQYYNGEERAKGNILERFSAQQFPDLHSELNLSSLELGDSALYFCASSVEGGSMETQYFGPGTRLLVL.

DNA for the CDR3: TGTGCCAGCAGCGCTCTCTTACTAACTAGCGGAACCTACAATGAGCAGTTCTTC. As protein: CASSALLLTSGTYNEQFF. This chain links TRBV9 with TRBJ2-1; 8 bases map to TRBD2. Unmatched junction bases numbered 13, after V lost 3 bases and J lost 2 bases. CDR1 is SGDLS and CDR2 is YYNGEE in the germline V gene. CDR3 length: 18 residues.

The rearrangement joins TRBV20-1 to TRBJ1-1; D perhaps matches TRBD1 (5 bases). The CDR3 spans 11 residues. Trimming removed 6 bases from V and 11 bases from J, with 16 bases in between. Germline CDR1 and CDR2: DFQATT and SNEGSKA (reference sequence). The CDR3 spells CSAQGRGAAFF. CDR3 nucleotide sequence: TGCAGTGCCCAAGGGCGAGGGGCGGCTTTCTTT.

Written as DNA, the CDR3 is TGCGCCAGCTCTAGGACTAGCGGGATTGGCGATACGCAGTATTTT. Its protein product is CASSRTSGIGDTQYF. The chain joins TRBV5-1 to TRBJ2-3; 12 bases fit TRBD2. With V trimmed by 7 bases and J by 6 bases, 9 bases remained unmatched. Looked up from germline, CDR1 is SGHRS and CDR2 is YFSETQ. CDR3 length: 15 amino acids.

This clone was detected a few times. The rearrangement joins TRBV11-2 to TRBJ2-7, with D perhaps matching TRBD2 (5 bases). The CDR3 runs to 15 residues. V shed 5 bases and J shed 5 bases, with 19 bases lying between them. Germline V gives CDR1 SGHAT, CDR2 FQNNGV. CDR3 residues: CASSANDGIGDEQYF. In DNA, the CDR3 is TGTGCCAGCAGCGCGAATGACGGGATTGGTGACGAGCAGTACTTC.

This chain links TRBV19 with TRBJ2-5; a possible D gene is TRBD2 (6 bases). The CDR3 spans 16 residues. The V gene lost 3 bases and the J gene lost 4 bases, with 18 bases spanning the gap. Germline V gives CDR1 LNHDA, CDR2 SQIVND (reference sequence). The CDR3 loop reads CASSIFGGVGAETQYF. Here the CDR3 DNA reads TGTGCCAGTAGTATCTTCGGAGGGGTCGGAGCAGAGACCCAGTACTTC.

This clone was seen just once. V and J are TRBV7-2 and TRBJ2-3; D uncertain. Germline loops: CDR1 SGHTA, CDR2 FQGNSA. The CDR3 sequence is 14 residues long. The germline V and J ends were trimmed by 1 base and 4 bases, with 9 bases remaining between them. CDR3 DNA: TGTGCCAGCAGCTTAGATCCCCGTTCAGATACGCAGTATTTT. Amino acid sequence: CASSLDPRSDTQYF.

The gene calls are TRBV7-2 and TRBJ2-1; unclear D gene. V was cut by 6 bases and J by 6 bases, with 12 bases left in between. The V gene's germline CDR1 is SGHTA and CDR2 FQGNSA. The CDR3 runs to 13 residues. CDR3 residues: CASRFLGGNEQFF. In DNA form, the CDR3 reads TGTGCCAGCAGGTTCCTTGGTGGCAATGAGCAGTTCTTC.

About this clone: Other DNA sequences from this sample encode an identical CDR3 as well. J is TRBJ2-5 and V is TRBV9, with D unclear. Trimming removed 0 bases from V and 2 bases from J, with 5 bases in between. This CDR3 spans 13 amino acids. Germline loops: CDR1 SGDLS, CDR2 YYNGEE. In DNA, the CDR3 is TGTGCCAGCAGCGTAGCACAGCAAGAGACCCAGTACTTC. Protein sequence: CASSVAQQETQYF.

The chain uses TRBV7-9 and TRBJ2-3, with TRBD2 as a possible D gene (6 bases). Germline V gene lookup returns CDR1 SEHNR and CDR2 FQNEAQ (reference sequence). CDR3 length equals 14 residues. V lost 3 bases and J 2 bases, leaving 9 bases between the germline ends. The CDR3 is CASSLGLTTDTQYF. The CDR3 region has the DNA TGTGCCAGCAGCTTGGGACTGACCACAGATACGCAGTATTTT.

V usage is TRBV5-6 and J usage is TRBJ2-2; 15 bases are shared with TRBD2. Germline V gene lookup returns CDR1 SGHDT and CDR2 YYEEEE. J gave up 7 bases and V 1 base, and 11 bases lay outside the gene matches. This CDR3 spans 19 amino acids. CDR3 residues: CASSLYVGTSGRLGGELFF. CDR3 coding DNA: TGTGCCAGCAGCTTGTACGTCGGGACTAGCGGGAGGCTTGGCGGGGAGCTGTTTTTT.

V is TRBV7-9 and J is TRBJ2-7; D is possibly TRBD1 or TRBD2 (5 bases each). Germline CDR1 reads SEHNR; CDR2 reads FQNEAQ (reference sequence). Trimming took off 4 bases at V and 3 bases at J, with 13 bases between the two ends. The CDR3 totals 14 residues. The CDR3 nucleotides read TGTGCCAGCAGCTCTAAGGGACCAATCTACGAGCAGTACTTC. This gives the protein CASSSKGPIYEQYF.

The genes are TRBV27 and TRBJ1-4, with D possibly being TRBD1 (5 bases). Germline CDR1 and CDR2: MNHEY and SMNVEV (reference sequence). This CDR3 has 13 amino acids. The V gene lost 11 bases and the J gene lost 3 bases, with 13 bases spanning the gap. The CDR3 spells CAASGGANEKLFF. For the CDR3, the DNA is TGTGCCGCCTCCGGGGGGGCTAATGAAAAACTGTTTTTT.

This chain's CDR3 is CASSSTSGSVTDTQYF. The CDR3 DNA follows: TGTGCCAGCAGCTCGACTAGCGGGTCTGTCACAGATACGCAGTATTTT. The chain uses TRBV11-2 and TRBJ2-3, with 10 bases aligning to TRBD2. Germline values: CDR1 SGHAT, CDR2 FQNNGV. Trimming took 4 bases from V and 2 from J; bases not matched to a gene: 6. This CDR3 spans 16 amino acids.

This chain uses TRBV4-1 with TRBJ2-3, with TRBD2 matching 7 bases. Germline V CDR1 and CDR2: MGHRA, YSYEKL. Losses at the gene ends were 0 bases for V and 4 bases for J; bases not matched to a gene: 7. The length of the CDR3 is 16 residues. Here the CDR3 reads CASSQDIGGSSDTQYF. Written as DNA, the CDR3 is TGCGCCAGCAGCCAAGATATCGGGGGGAGTTCAGATACGCAGTATTTT.